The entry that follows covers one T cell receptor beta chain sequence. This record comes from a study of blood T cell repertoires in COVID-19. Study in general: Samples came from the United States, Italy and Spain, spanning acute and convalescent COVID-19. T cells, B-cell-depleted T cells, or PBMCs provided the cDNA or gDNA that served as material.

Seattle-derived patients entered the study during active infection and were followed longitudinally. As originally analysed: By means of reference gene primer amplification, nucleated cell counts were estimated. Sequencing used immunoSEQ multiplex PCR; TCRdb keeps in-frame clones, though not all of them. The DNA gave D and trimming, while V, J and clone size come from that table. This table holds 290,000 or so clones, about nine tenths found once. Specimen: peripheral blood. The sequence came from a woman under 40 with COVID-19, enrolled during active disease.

The CDR3 spells CAWSKAESGANVLTF. The CDR3 DNA reads as TGTGCCTGGAGTAAAGCCGAGTCCGGGGCCAACGTCCTGACTTTC. This chain connects TRBV30 to TRBJ2-6; D remains ambiguous. V dropped 2 bases and J dropped 4 bases, with 12 bases sitting between them. CDR1 and CDR2 from the germline V gene are GTSNPN and SVGIG (reference sequence). The CDR3 totals 15 residues.